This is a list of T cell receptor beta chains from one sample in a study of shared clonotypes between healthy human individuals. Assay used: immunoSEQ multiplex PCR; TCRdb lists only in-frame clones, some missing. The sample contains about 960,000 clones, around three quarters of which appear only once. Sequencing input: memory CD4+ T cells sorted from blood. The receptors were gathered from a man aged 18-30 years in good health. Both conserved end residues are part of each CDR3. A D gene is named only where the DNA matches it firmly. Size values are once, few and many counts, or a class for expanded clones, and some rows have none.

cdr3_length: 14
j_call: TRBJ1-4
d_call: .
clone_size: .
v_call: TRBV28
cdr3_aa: CASSPGQSNEKLFF
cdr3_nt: TGTGCCAGCAGTCCCGGACAGAGTAATGAAAAACTGTTTTTT

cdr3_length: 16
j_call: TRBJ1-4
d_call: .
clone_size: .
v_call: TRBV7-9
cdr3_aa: CASSLGLHATNEKLFF
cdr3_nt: TGTGCCAGCAGCTTAGGATTACATGCAACTAATGAAAAACTGTTTTTT

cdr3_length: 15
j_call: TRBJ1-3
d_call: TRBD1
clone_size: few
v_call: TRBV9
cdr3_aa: CASSLRDSSGNTIYF
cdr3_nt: TGTGCCAGCAGTCTCCGGGACAGCTCTGGAAACACCATATATTTT

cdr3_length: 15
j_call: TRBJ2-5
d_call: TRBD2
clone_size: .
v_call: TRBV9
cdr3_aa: CASSPRTSGEETQYF
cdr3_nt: TGTGCCAGCAGCCCTAGGACTAGCGGGGAAGAGACCCAGTACTTC

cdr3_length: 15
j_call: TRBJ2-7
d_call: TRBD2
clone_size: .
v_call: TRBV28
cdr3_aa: CASSLSGGGSYEQYF
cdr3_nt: TGTGCCAGCAGTTTAAGTGGCGGGGGATCCTACGAGCAGTACTTC

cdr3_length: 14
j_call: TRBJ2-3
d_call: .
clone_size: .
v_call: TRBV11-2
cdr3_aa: CASSLRGDTDTQYF
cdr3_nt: TGTGCCAGCAGCTTAAGAGGGGACACAGATACGCAGTATTTT

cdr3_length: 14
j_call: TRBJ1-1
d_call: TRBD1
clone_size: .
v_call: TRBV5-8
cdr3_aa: CASSRGQGTDRAFF
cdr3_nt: TGTGCCAGCAGCCGGGGACAGGGAACAGATAGGGCTTTCTTT

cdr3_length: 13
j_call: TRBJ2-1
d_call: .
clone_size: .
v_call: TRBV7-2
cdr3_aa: CASSLVTGSEQFF
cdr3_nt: TGTGCCAGCAGCTTAGTGACAGGCAGTGAGCAGTTCTTC

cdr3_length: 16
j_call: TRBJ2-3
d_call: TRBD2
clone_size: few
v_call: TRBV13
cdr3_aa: CASSTGLAEYPDTQYF
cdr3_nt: TGTGCCAGCAGCACGGGACTAGCGGAATATCCAGATACGCAGTATTTT

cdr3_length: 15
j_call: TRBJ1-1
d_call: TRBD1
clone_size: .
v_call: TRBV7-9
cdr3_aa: CASSALRDRDTEAFF
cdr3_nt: TGTGCCAGCAGCGCTCTCCGGGACAGAGACACTGAAGCTTTCTTT

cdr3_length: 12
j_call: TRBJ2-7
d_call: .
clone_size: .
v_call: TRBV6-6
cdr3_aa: CASSLTSGAQYF
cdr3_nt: TGTGCCAGCAGTTTGACGTCAGGGGCGCAGTACTTC

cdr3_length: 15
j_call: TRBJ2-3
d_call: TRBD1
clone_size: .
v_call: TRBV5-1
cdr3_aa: CASSSGQASTDTQYF
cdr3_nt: TGCGCCAGCAGCTCGGGACAGGCTAGCACAGATACGCAGTATTTT

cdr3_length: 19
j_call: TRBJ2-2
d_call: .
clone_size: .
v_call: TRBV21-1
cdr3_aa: CASSNWSLTWGANTGELFF
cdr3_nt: TGTGCCAGCAGCAACTGGAGCCTGACTTGGGGAGCGAACACCGGGGAGCTGTTTTTT

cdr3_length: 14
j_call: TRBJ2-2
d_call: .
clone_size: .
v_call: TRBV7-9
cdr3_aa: CASRSSANTGELFF
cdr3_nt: TGTGCCAGCCGGAGCTCCGCGAACACCGGGGAGCTGTTTTTT

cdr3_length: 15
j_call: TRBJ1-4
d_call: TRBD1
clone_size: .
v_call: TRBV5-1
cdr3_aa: CASSQGQSDNEKLFF
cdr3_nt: TGCGCCAGCAGCCAGGGACAGTCAGATAATGAAAAACTGTTTTTT

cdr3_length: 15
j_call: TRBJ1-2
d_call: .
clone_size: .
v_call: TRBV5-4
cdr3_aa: CASSHKTLRDYGYTF
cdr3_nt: TGTGCCAGCAGTCACAAAACCCTCCGGGACTATGGCTACACCTTC

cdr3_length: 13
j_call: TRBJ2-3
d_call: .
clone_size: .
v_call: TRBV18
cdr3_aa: CASSPPAIDTQYF
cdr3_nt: TGTGCCAGCTCACCACCGGCGATAGATACGCAGTATTTT

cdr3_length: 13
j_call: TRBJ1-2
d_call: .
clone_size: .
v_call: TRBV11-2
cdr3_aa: CASSTAGLGGYTF
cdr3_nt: TGTGCCAGCAGCACCGCGGGTTTGGGAGGCTACACCTTC

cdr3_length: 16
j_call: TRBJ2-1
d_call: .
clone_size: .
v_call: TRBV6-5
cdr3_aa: CASSYSIQAPYNEQFF
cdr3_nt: TGTGCCAGCAGTTACTCGATCCAGGCTCCTTACAATGAGCAGTTCTTC

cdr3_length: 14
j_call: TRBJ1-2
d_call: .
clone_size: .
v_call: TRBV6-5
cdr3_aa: CASRASDGSYGYTF
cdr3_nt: TGTGCCAGCAGAGCTTCGGACGGAAGCTATGGCTACACCTTC

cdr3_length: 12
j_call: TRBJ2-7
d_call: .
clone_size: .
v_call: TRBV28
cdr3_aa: CASRGSSYEQYF
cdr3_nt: TGTGCCAGTCGGGGCAGCTCATACGAGCAGTACTTC

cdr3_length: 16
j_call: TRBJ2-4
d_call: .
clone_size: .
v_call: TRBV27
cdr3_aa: CASSPDRDLAKNIQYF
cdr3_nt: TGTGCCAGCAGTCCGGACAGAGACCTAGCCAAAAACATTCAGTACTTC

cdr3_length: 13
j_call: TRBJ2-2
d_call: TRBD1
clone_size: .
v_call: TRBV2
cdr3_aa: CASSSDRAEELFF
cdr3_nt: TGTGCCAGCAGTTCCGACAGGGCTGAGGAGCTGTTTTTT

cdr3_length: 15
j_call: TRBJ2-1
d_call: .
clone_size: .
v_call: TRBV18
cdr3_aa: CASSPPHRSYNEQFF
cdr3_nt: TGTGCCAGCTCACCCCCTCACCGCTCCTACAATGAGCAGTTCTTC

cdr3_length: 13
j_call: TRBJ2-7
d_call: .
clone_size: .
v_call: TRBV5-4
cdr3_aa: CASSADTSYEQYF
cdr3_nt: TGTGCCAGCAGCGCCGACACATCCTACGAGCAGTACTTC

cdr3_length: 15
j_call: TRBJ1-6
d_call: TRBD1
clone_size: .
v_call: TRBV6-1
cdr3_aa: CAESDRVDDNSPLHF
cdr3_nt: TGTGCCGAAAGCGACAGGGTGGATGATAATTCACCCCTCCACTTT

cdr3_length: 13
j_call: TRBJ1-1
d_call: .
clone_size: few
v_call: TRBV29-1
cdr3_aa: CSVAGRLNTEAFF
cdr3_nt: TGCAGCGTCGCAGGGCGCTTGAACACTGAAGCTTTCTTT

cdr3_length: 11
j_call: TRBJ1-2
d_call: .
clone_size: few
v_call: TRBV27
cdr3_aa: CASKVLYGYTF
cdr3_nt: TGTGCCAGCAAAGTTCTCTATGGCTACACCTTC

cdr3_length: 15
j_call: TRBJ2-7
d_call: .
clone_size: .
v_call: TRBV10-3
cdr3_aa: CAISESGGASYEQYF
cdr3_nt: TGTGCCATCAGTGAGTCAGGTGGAGCCTCCTACGAGCAGTACTTC